These 20 T cell receptor beta chains originate from one sample sequenced in a study of T-cell memory formation after mild COVID-19. TCRdb fed the 5' RACE reads into MiXCR, producing one record per CDR3 protein. The profile covers over 120,000 distinct CDR3 sequences, with roughly a fifth appearing a single time and 2% to 2.5% taken by the ten largest. Specimen: PBMCs or a T cell subset sorted from them (not recorded which). The receptor set was obtained from an adult woman who had mild COVID-19 (a few samples of this study predate the infection). Cell type and time point are not known.

This clonotype appeared a few times. The rearrangement uses TRBV11-2 and TRBJ2-2, with D possibly being TRBD2 (6 bases). The CDR3 loop spans 15 amino acids. The germline V and J ends were trimmed by 3 bases and 4 bases, with 12 bases remaining between them. The germline CDR1 and CDR2 sequences are SGHAT and FQNNGV. The CDR3 DNA sequence: TGTGCCAGCAGCTTCCGGGACTCGACCACCGGGGAGCTGTTTTTT. This gives the protein CASSFRDSTTGELFF.

CDR3 sequence (DNA): TGTGCCAGCAGGCCCCCACAGGGGTCGAATCAGCCCCAGCATTTT. Its translation: CASRPPQGSNQPQHF. The V gene is TRBV6-2 or TRBV6-3, the J gene TRBJ1-5; 7 nucleotides match TRBD1. Germline CDR1 reads MNHEY; CDR2 reads SVGEGT. The CDR3 loop spans 15 amino acids. V was pared by 6 bases and J by 4 bases, with 9 bases of the junction left unmatched.

This clonotype was found once. This chain connects TRBV24-1 to TRBJ1-2; D unresolved. The ends were cut back, 0 bases at V and 2 bases at J, with 6 bases in the middle. This CDR3 contains 14 residues. CDR1 and CDR2 from the germline V gene are KGHDR and SFDVKD. The CDR3: CATSDLTGNYGYTF. The CDR3 DNA reads TGTGCCACCAGTGATTTGACGGGCAACTATGGCTACACCTTC.

This clonotype was counted between two and nine times. This chain uses TRBV5-1 with TRBJ2-7; 8 bases line up with TRBD1. Losses at the gene ends were 4 bases for V and 5 bases for J; bases not matched to a gene: 14. The CDR3 is 16 amino acids. Germline V lookup: CDR1 SGHRS, CDR2 YFSETQ. CDR3 in amino acids: CASSLPRGQVGHEQYF. The CDR3 region has the DNA TGCGCCAGCAGCCTTCCCCGGGGACAGGTCGGCCACGAGCAGTACTTC.

The rearrangement links TRBV7-2 to TRBJ2-1, with 9 positions matching TRBD2. The CDR3 covers 13 residues. Germline-derived CDR1 and CDR2 are SGHTA and FQGNSA. The V gene end was trimmed by 9 bases and the J gene end by 9 bases; junction bases not matched to a gene: 9. The CDR3 loop is CASSGSGVGEQFF. The DNA for the CDR3 is TGTGCCAGTAGCGGGAGCGGTGTGGGTGAGCAGTTCTTC.

The rearrangement joins TRBV12-3 or TRBV12-4 to TRBJ1-5; TRBD1 matches at 9 bases. This CDR3 contains 15 residues. V was pared by 4 bases and J by 1 base, with 2 bases of the junction left unmatched. The CDR3 DNA reads as TGTGCCAGCAGTTCCACAGGGGGCAGCAATCAGCCCCAGCATTTT. Encoded protein: CASSSTGGSNQPQHF.

V and J are TRBV7-2 and TRBJ1-1; TRBD1 matches 7 bases. The CDR3 is 15 residues long. Germline CDR1 reads SGHTA; CDR2 reads FQGNSA. J gave up 0 bases and V 5 bases, and 6 bases lay outside the gene matches. The CDR3 DNA sequence: TGTGCCAGCAGCGCTTGGACAGGTTTGAACACTGAAGCTTTCTTT. Translated: CASSAWTGLNTEAFF.

This sequence joins TRBV20-1 and TRBJ2-3; 8 bases line up with TRBD2. This CDR3 region has 15 residues. Germline CDR1 DFQATT, CDR2 SNEGSKA (reference sequence). The ends lost 3 bases at V and 2 bases at J; junction bases unmatched: 7. The CDR3 region is CSASPSGRITDTQYF. As DNA, the CDR3 is TGCAGTGCTAGTCCCAGCGGGAGAATCACAGATACGCAGTATTTT.

This chain connects TRBV19 to TRBJ1-1; weak D call: TRBD1 (5 bases). CDR1 is LNHDA, CDR2 SQIVND, per germline (reference sequence). The length of the CDR3 is 16 residues. V was cut by 7 bases and J by 0 bases, with 18 bases left in between. Written as DNA, the CDR3 is TGTGCCAGTACCACCCCCGAGGGGAGGATGAACACTGAAGCTTTCTTT. Protein sequence: CASTTPEGRMNTEAFF.

This clonotype was counted a few times. The DNA of the CDR3 is TGTGCCAGCAGTTTATCGGGAGCGTACACCGGGGAGCTGTTTTTT. This gives the protein CASSLSGAYTGELFF. V gene TRBV12-3 or TRBV12-4 combines with J gene TRBJ2-2; TRBD2 might be the D (6 bases). With 2 bases removed from V and 3 bases from J, the gap between germline ends came to 10 bases. This CDR3 has 15 residues.

This clonotype was seen repeatedly, ten times or more. This chain joins TRBV2 and TRBJ2-7, with 9 bases aligning to TRBD1. The CDR3 runs 14 residues. Germline V gene lookup returns CDR1 SNHLY and CDR2 FYNNEI. Trimming at V came to 8 bases and at J to 8 bases, leaving 13 bases not matched to a gene. DNA of the CDR3: TGTGCCAGCGTGGGACAGGGTCGGGGTTTCAAGCAGTACTTC. This sequence encodes CASVGQGRGFKQYF. The full variable domain, with the rest looked up from reference TRBV2 and TRBJ2-7, is EPEVTQTPSHQVTQMGQEVILRCVPISNHLYFYWYRQILGQKVEFLVSFYNNEISEKSEIFDDQFSVERPDGSNFTLKIRSTKLEDSAMYFCASVGQGRGFKQYFGPGTRLTVT.

The chain couples TRBV7-8 to TRBJ2-3; 10 bases match TRBD2. V gave up 5 bases and J gave up 6 bases; unmatched junction bases: 8. The CDR3 spans 15 residues. Germline CDR1 SGHVS, CDR2 FQNEAQ. The CDR3 DNA sequence: TGTGCCAGCAGCCCAAGGACTAGCGGTGGGGATACGCAGTATTTT. It codes for CASSPRTSGGDTQYF.

The chain employs TRBV24-1 and TRBJ2-7; D is unresolved. V was trimmed by 2 bases and J by 3 bases, leaving 10 bases between them. CDR3 length: 14 residues. In germline, CDR1 is KGHDR, CDR2 SFDVKD. CDR3 loop: CATSDSGSVYEQYF. The DNA for the CDR3 is TGTGCCACCAGTGATTCAGGCTCCGTCTACGAGCAGTACTTC.

This chain links TRBV12-3 or TRBV12-4 with TRBJ1-1; the match to TRBD1 covers 7 bases. With V trimmed by 3 bases and J by 1 base, 5 bases remained unmatched. The CDR3 length is 15 residues. The CDR3 loop reads CASSLVTGWNTEAFF. In DNA form, the CDR3 reads TGTGCCAGCAGTTTGGTGACAGGGTGGAACACTGAAGCTTTCTTT.

The chain is built from TRBV20-1 and TRBJ2-7; D is perhaps TRBD1 or TRBD2 (6 bases each). The V end lost 0 bases, the J end lost 3 bases, and 12 bases lay between the germline ends. This CDR3 has 14 amino acids. In germline, CDR1 is DFQATT, CDR2 SNEGSKA (reference sequence). The CDR3 region has the DNA TGCAGTGCTAGAGATGAGGGGGGACTCTACGAGCAGTACTTC. Its translation is CSARDEGGLYEQYF.

This clonotype was recorded a few times. The rearrangement uses TRBV7-8 and TRBJ1-5; the match to TRBD1 covers 10 bases. V lost 4 bases to trimming and J lost 3 bases; unmatched junction nucleotides: 3. CDR3 length: 15 residues. CDR1 is SGHVS and CDR2 is FQNEAQ in the germline V gene. This CDR3 reads CASSWGTGDNQPQHF. In DNA, the CDR3 is TGTGCCAGCAGCTGGGGGACAGGGGACAATCAGCCCCAGCATTTT. Drawing the rest from reference TRBV7-8 and TRBJ1-5, the complete variable domain is GAGVSQSPRYKVAKRGQDVALRCDPISGHVSLFWYQQALGQGPEFLTYFQNEAQLDKSGLPSDRFFAERPEGSVSTLKIQRTQQEDSAVYLCASSWGTGDNQPQHFGDGTRLSIL.

This CDR3 reads CASSLNSDEAFF. CDR3 in DNA: TGCGCCAGCAGCTTGAACTCGGATGAAGCTTTCTTT. The chain carries TRBV5-1 and TRBJ1-1; D unclear. The V gene lost 1 base and the J gene lost 7 bases, with 8 bases spanning the gap. CDR3 length: 12 amino acids. From germline, CDR1 is SGHRS and CDR2 YFSETQ.

This clonotype was observed a handful of times. The chain has TRBV24-1 and TRBJ2-7, with unresolved D. The CDR3 extends over 16 amino acids. Deletions cut 0 bases from V and 1 base from J, with 12 bases between. Per the germline V gene, CDR1 is KGHDR and CDR2 is SFDVKD. This CDR3 reads CATSDLQGARSYEQYF. The CDR3 DNA reads TGTGCCACCAGTGATTTGCAAGGTGCCAGGTCCTACGAGCAGTACTTC.

The V and J genes are TRBV7-9 and TRBJ2-1; 9 bases fit TRBD2. Germline V gene lookup returns CDR1 SEHNR and CDR2 FQNEAQ (reference sequence). The length of the CDR3 is 17 residues. J lost 8 bases, V lost 2 bases, and 13 bases had no gene match. DNA of the CDR3: TGTGCCAGCAGCTTATTTTTTATTAGCGGGGGTACGGATGAGCAGTTCTTC. This sequence encodes CASSLFFISGGTDEQFF.

This clonotype was seen repeatedly, ten times or more. The V gene is TRBV29-1, the J gene TRBJ2-1; 12 nucleotides agree with TRBD2. The length of the CDR3 is 16 residues. The V gene's germline CDR1 is SQVTM and CDR2 ANQGSEA. The V and J ends lost 6 bases and 5 bases, in that order; junction bases with no gene match: 11. The CDR3 protein is CSVPGRLAGVDNEQFF. CDR3 DNA sequence: TGCAGCGTCCCCGGGAGACTAGCGGGAGTAGACAATGAGCAGTTCTTC.